This entry lists 21 T cell receptor beta chains sequenced from one sample in a study of shared clonotypes between healthy human individuals. Sequencing was performed with immunoSEQ multiplex PCR; in TCRdb, only in-frame clones are kept and a portion is missing. The sample lists 2 million to 3 million clones, more than 85% occurring once. The sample comprised naive CD4+ T cells from PBMCs. Subset given: CD45RA+ positively selected. The receptors originated from a man aged 18 to 29 in good health. Some clones in this sample may be carry-over from other donors' samples.

The chain is built from TRBV6-5 and TRBJ2-1; D tentatively reads TRBD1 or TRBD2 (5 bases each). The CDR3 is 13 residues long. Between the trimmed V and J ends, which lost 11 bases and 5 bases, there was a span of 16 bases. Germline values: CDR1 MNHEY, CDR2 SVGAGI. This CDR3 is CALGRPPNNEQFF. The CDR3 region has the DNA TGTGCCCTGGGACGCCCCCCTAACAATGAGCAGTTCTTC.

The chain combines TRBV7-9 with TRBJ1-1; the D is unclear. Trimming stripped 0 bases from V and 2 bases from J, with 10 bases between. This CDR3 contains 15 residues. Germline-derived CDR1 and CDR2 are SEHNR and FQNEAQ (reference sequence). CDR3 loop: CASSLAQWTNTEAFF. DNA for the CDR3: TGTGCCAGCAGCTTAGCCCAATGGACCAACACTGAAGCTTTCTTT.

The chain joins TRBV9 to TRBJ2-7, with unresolved D. V shed 1 base and J shed 1 base, with 12 bases lying between them. The germline V gene has CDR1 SGDLS and CDR2 YYNGEE. This CDR3 is 15 amino acids long. The CDR3 region is CASSVHYVGSYEQYF. The CDR3 DNA reads TGTGCCAGCAGCGTACACTATGTGGGGTCCTACGAGCAGTACTTC.

As for this clone: The sample has other DNA sequences that encode this CDR3 too. The chain uses TRBV11-2 and TRBJ2-2; a possible D gene is TRBD2 (5 bases). The CDR3 has 16 residues. From germline, CDR1 is SGHAT and CDR2 FQNNGV. V dropped 1 base and J dropped 3 bases, with 12 bases sitting between them. The CDR3 loop reads CASSLVGGSDTGELFF. The CDR3 coding sequence is TGTGCCAGCAGCTTAGTAGGTGGGAGCGACACCGGGGAGCTGTTTTTT.

The chain links TRBV5-1 to TRBJ1-4; a weak D match, TRBD1 (5 bases). The CDR3 totals 16 residues. CDR1 and CDR2 from the germline V gene are SGHRS and YFSETQ. V was pared by 0 bases and J by 8 bases, with 17 bases between. The CDR3 DNA follows: TGCGCCAGCAGCTTGGCTCAGGGAGGGAATTTAGAAAAACTGTTTTTT. Residues: CASSLAQGGNLEKLFF. The variable domain in full, with the rest retrieved from reference TRBV5-1 and TRBJ1-4, is KAGVTQTPRYLIKTRGQQVTLSCSPISGHRSVSWYQQTPGQGLQFLFEYFSETQRNKGNFPGRFSGRQFSNSRSEMNVSTLELGDSALYLCASSLAQGGNLEKLFFGSGTQLSVL.

V and J are TRBV18 and TRBJ1-2; 8 bases match TRBD1. J gave up 4 bases and V 6 bases, and 13 bases lay outside the gene matches. Germline lookup yields CDR1 KGHSH and CDR2 LQKENI. The CDR3 extends over 16 amino acids. CDR3 residues: CASSLDDRGKGYGYTF. CDR3 DNA: TGTGCCAGCTCGCTCGATGACAGGGGAAAAGGCTATGGCTACACCTTC.

This chain uses TRBV4-1 with TRBJ2-6, with 8 bases lining up with TRBD2. With V trimmed by 3 bases and J by 0 bases, 7 bases remained unmatched. The germline V gene has CDR1 MGHRA and CDR2 YSYEKL. This CDR3 comprises 18 residues. The CDR3 region has the DNA TGCGCCAGCAGCCATCGAGGACTAGCCCGCTCTGGGGCCAACGTCCTGACTTTC. Protein: CASSHRGLARSGANVLTF.

This chain links TRBV18 with TRBJ2-1; D remains unclear. Trimming removed 6 bases at V and 7 bases at J, with 19 bases between. The germline V gene encodes CDR1 KGHSH and CDR2 LQKENI. The CDR3 loop spans 15 amino acids. The CDR3 region is CASSPPNAVQNEQFF. CDR3 nucleotides: TGTGCCAGCTCCCCTCCTAACGCGGTACAAAATGAGCAGTTCTTC. Supplemented by reference TRBV18 and TRBJ2-1, the full variable domain reads NAGVMQNPRHLVRRRGQEARLRCSPMKGHSHVYWYRQLPEEGLKFMVYLQKENIIDESGMPKERFSAEFPKEGPSILRIQQVVRGDSAAYFCASSPPNAVQNEQFFGPGTRLTVL.

V is TRBV21-1 and J is TRBJ2-1; TRBD2, the table's D call, was not compared with the DNA. TRBV21-1 counts as a pseudogene. The CDR3 loop spans 18 amino acids. This CDR3 reads CASSKVGTSGRASEEQFF. CDR3 DNA sequence: TGTGCCAGCAGCAAAGTCGGGACTAGCGGGAGGGCCTCGGAGGAGCAGTTCTTC.

This sequence joins TRBV5-1 and TRBJ1-6, with D hard to call. V lost 2 bases and J 8 bases, leaving 11 bases between the germline ends. The V gene's germline CDR1 is SGHRS and CDR2 YFSETQ. There are 14 residues in the CDR3. The CDR3 spells CASSLEGGDSPLHF. CDR3 DNA sequence: TGCGCCAGCAGCTTAGAAGGTGGTGATTCACCCCTCCACTTT.

About this clone itself: The same CDR3 can be traced to other DNA sequences in this sample. This sequence joins TRBV18 and TRBJ1-2; D uncertain. Germline V CDR1 and CDR2: KGHSH, LQKENI. The CDR3 is 13 amino acids. V dropped 3 bases and J dropped 3 bases, with 8 bases sitting between them. The CDR3 DNA follows: TGTGCCAGCTCACCGAGACGGGACTATGGCTACACCTTC. Amino acids: CASSPRRDYGYTF.

This chain uses TRBV5-1 with TRBJ2-5, with D possibly called TRBD1 or TRBD2 (5 bases each). The CDR3 loop spans 15 amino acids. The germline gives CDR1 SGHRS, CDR2 YFSETQ. Trimming removed 3 bases from V and 3 bases from J, with 15 bases in between. Here the CDR3 DNA reads TGCGCCAGCAGCTCCAAAACGGGGACCGAAGAGACCCAGTACTTC. Its protein product is CASSSKTGTEETQYF.

The gene calls are TRBV27 and TRBJ2-7; D unresolved. The V gene's germline CDR1 is MNHEY and CDR2 SMNVEV (reference sequence). The CDR3 totals 14 residues. V lost 2 bases and J lost 4, with 12 bases in between. The CDR3 sequence is CASSLAYGSYEQYF. Written as DNA, the CDR3 is TGTGCCAGCAGTTTAGCCTATGGCTCGTACGAGCAGTACTTC.

The genes are TRBV10-3 and TRBJ2-3, with D possibly being TRBD1 or TRBD2 (5 bases each). Germline assignment: CDR1 ENHRY and CDR2 SYGVKD. The ends were cut back, 4 bases at V and 3 bases at J, with 11 bases in the middle. The CDR3 runs to 14 residues. The CDR3 sequence is CAISAQRTTDTQYF. Here the CDR3 DNA reads TGTGCCATCAGTGCCCAGCGGACAACAGATACGCAGTATTTT.

The chain uses TRBV5-1 and TRBJ2-7; no clear D. There are 11 residues in the CDR3. Trimming took off 4 bases at V and 2 bases at J, with 4 bases between the two ends. The germline CDR1 and CDR2 sequences are SGHRS and YFSETQ. In nucleotides, the CDR3 is TGCGCCAGCAGCCGAGCCTACGAGCAGTACTTC. Amino acids: CASSRAYEQYF.

V usage is TRBV7-2 and J usage is TRBJ2-7; the D gene could be TRBD1 or TRBD2 (5 bases each). Deletions cut 1 base from V and 13 bases from J, with 11 bases between. The CDR3 is 11 residues long. Germline V gene lookup returns CDR1 SGHTA and CDR2 FQGNSA. CDR3 region: CASSLGGTSYF. In DNA form, the CDR3 reads TGTGCCAGCAGCTTAGGAGGGACGTCTTACTTC.

The rearrangement links TRBV28 to TRBJ2-7, with a tentative D call TRBD1 (6 bases). The CDR3 loop spans 14 amino acids. The germline CDR1 and CDR2 sequences are MDHEN and SYDVKM. The ends were cut back, 6 bases at V and 3 bases at J, with 15 bases in the middle. The CDR3 sequence: CASRPGQRIYEQYF. The DNA of the CDR3 is TGTGCCAGCAGGCCAGGACAGCGAATCTACGAGCAGTACTTC.

V and J are TRBV10-3 and TRBJ2-1; D is undetermined. V dropped 4 bases and J dropped 7 bases, with 11 bases sitting between them. This CDR3 contains 13 residues. Per the germline V gene, CDR1 is ENHRY and CDR2 is SYGVKD. CDR3 in DNA: TGTGCCATCAGTGTATGGGAAGCGAATGAGCAGTTCTTC. Translated, it gives CAISVWEANEQFF.

The V gene is TRBV28, the J gene TRBJ2-2, with unresolved D. The CDR3 covers 12 residues. V lost 8 bases and J 1 base, leaving 5 bases between the germline ends. Germline loops: CDR1 MDHEN, CDR2 SYDVKM. The CDR3 protein is CASGENTGELFF. The CDR3 DNA reads as TGTGCCAGCGGGGAGAACACCGGGGAGCTGTTTTTT.

The chain uses TRBV7-9 and TRBJ2-1; TRBD2 aligns across 10 bases. The CDR3 runs 15 residues. V lost 5 bases, J lost 6 bases, and 7 bases stayed unmatched. Looked up from germline, CDR1 is SEHNR and CDR2 is FQNEAQ (reference sequence). The CDR3 sequence is CASSPRRTSGNEQFF. The CDR3 bases are TGTGCCAGCAGCCCCCGTCGGACTAGCGGCAATGAGCAGTTCTTC.

The chain uses TRBV5-1 and TRBJ1-2; TRBD1 is a possible D gene (5 bases). The V end was cut by 4 bases, the J end by 4 bases, with 20 bases between. This CDR3 is built from 16 residues. Germline V gene data show CDR1 as SGHRS and CDR2 as YFSETQ. The CDR3 coding sequence is TGCGCCAGCAGCGCGGTCGCAGGGTCAGCACGCTATGGCTACACCTTC. Its protein product is CASSAVAGSARYGYTF.